A selection of T cell receptor beta chains follows, all from one sample in a study of blood T cell repertoires in COVID-19. Here immunoSEQ multiplex PCR was the method, and the copy in TCRdb shows in-frame clones only, minus some. The data hold some 130,000 clones, with 60% to 75% observed a single time. Specimen: peripheral blood. The source is a woman in her sixties or seventies with acute or convalescent COVID-19. CDR3s include the opening cysteine and the closing phenylalanine or tryptophan. A D gene is named only where the DNA matches it firmly.

d_gene,v_gene,j_gene,CDR3aa,CDR3nt
NA,TRBV10-3,TRBJ1-2,CAISADSSYYGYTF,TGTGCCATCAGTGCGGACAGCTCCTACTATGGCTACACCTTC
NA,TRBV5-5,TRBJ1-1,CASSLDIMNTEAFF,TGTGCCAGCAGCTTGGACATAATGAACACTGAAGCTTTCTTT
TRBD1,TRBV4-1,TRBJ2-7,CASSLGTGEFYEQYF,TGCGCCAGCAGCCTAGGGACAGGGGAGTTCTACGAGCAGTACTTC
NA,TRBV7-2,TRBJ1-3,CASSLSTGSGNTIYF,TGTGCCAGCAGCTTATCTACAGGGTCTGGAAACACCATATATTTT
TRBD2,TRBV4-3,TRBJ2-1,CASSQDWGGSHEQFF,TGCGCCAGCAGCCAAGACTGGGGGGGGAGTCATGAGCAGTTCTTC
TRBD2,TRBV5-1,TRBJ2-1,CASTTSGYNEQFF,TGCGCCAGCACGACTAGCGGCTACAATGAGCAGTTCTTC
NA,TRBV19,TRBJ1-2,CASSERDTPRYYGYTF,TGTGCCAGTAGTGAACGGGACACCCCTAGGTACTATGGCTACACCTTC
TRBD1,TRBV5-1,TRBJ2-2,CASGLDRGTGELFF,TGCGCCAGCGGGCTGGACAGGGGCACCGGGGAGCTGTTTTTT
TRBD1,TRBV9,TRBJ2-7,CASSEGQGHYEQYF,TGTGCCAGCAGCGAGGGACAGGGGCACTACGAGCAGTACTTC
NA,TRBV7-2,TRBJ2-7,CASSFGRLTAYEQYF,TGTGCCAGCAGCTTCGGTCGCCTGACTGCATACGAGCAGTACTTC
TRBD1,TRBV27,TRBJ2-5,CASSTGTGYETQYF,TGTGCCAGCTCGACGGGGACAGGGTATGAGACCCAGTACTTC